These 18 T cell receptor beta chains came from one sample sequenced in a study of beta chain features in type 1 diabetes. Sequenced material consisted of expressed TCRB transcripts (all of the isolated RNA was reverse transcribed). The protocol was immunoSEQ multiplex PCR, while the TCRdb copy is restricted to in-frame clones and leaves out a portion. This sample has hundreds of thousands of clones; around 10% occur once, and the top ten carry about 0.015%. The sample consisted of naive CD4+ T cells from blood. These receptors were taken from a woman in her 30s in good health.

This clone came up a few times. This rearrangement joins TRBV9 to TRBJ2-2, with 11 nucleotides matching TRBD2. The V and J ends lost 0 bases and 1 base, in that order; junction bases with no gene match: 5. This CDR3 contains 18 residues. Germline V gives CDR1 SGDLS, CDR2 YYNGEE. The CDR3, as DNA: TGTGCCAGCAGCGTAGTACGCGGACTAGCGGGGAACACCGGGGAGCTGTTTTTT. Residues: CASSVVRGLAGNTGELFF.

This chain joins TRBV18 and TRBJ2-5; D gene ambiguous. The CDR3 has 14 residues. Trimming took off 4 bases at V and 2 bases at J, with 11 bases between the two ends. Germline CDR1 and CDR2: KGHSH and LQKENI. CDR3 coding DNA: TGTGCCAGCTCACAGGCCAGGATGCAAGAGACCCAGTACTTC. Translating gives CASSQARMQETQYF.

This clone has just a few counts. In DNA, the CDR3 is TGTGCCACCAGCAGAGACAGGGGACCCTACTCTGGGGCCAACGTCCTGACTTTC. It is translated as CATSRDRGPYSGANVLTF. V and J are TRBV15 and TRBJ2-6; D possibly corresponds to TRBD1 (6 bases). The CDR3 sequence is 18 residues long. Germline loops: CDR1 LNHNV, CDR2 YYDKDF (reference sequence). Trimming stripped 0 bases from V and 0 bases from J, with 12 bases between. The entire variable domain, with the rest obtained from reference TRBV15 and TRBJ2-6, is as follows: DAMVIQNPRYQVTQFGKPVTLSCSQTLNHNVMYWYQQKSSQAPKLLFHYYDKDFNNEADTPDNFQSRRPNTSFCFLDIRSPGLGDTAMYLCATSRDRGPYSGANVLTFGAGSRLTVL.

This clone was recorded a few times. This chain uses TRBV7-3 with TRBJ2-2, with D perhaps TRBD1 (6 bases). CDR3 length: 14 amino acids. V was pared by 5 bases and J by 5 bases, with 12 bases between. Per the germline V gene, CDR1 is SGHTA and CDR2 is FQGTGA. Here the CDR3 reads CASSQQGWTGELFF. In DNA form, the CDR3 reads TGTGCCAGCAGCCAACAGGGTTGGACCGGGGAGCTGTTTTTT.

The V gene is TRBV27, the J gene TRBJ2-1, with D possibly TRBD2 on 6 matching bases. This CDR3 comprises 16 residues. Per the germline V gene, CDR1 is MNHEY and CDR2 is SMNVEV (reference sequence). Trimming pared 5 bases from V and 0 bases from J, leaving 14 bases between. CDR3 in amino acids: CASSPIAVSSYNEQFF. In nucleotides, the CDR3 is TGTGCCAGCAGTCCGATAGCGGTCAGCTCCTACAATGAGCAGTTCTTC.

V is TRBV20-1 and J is TRBJ1-2; D is perhaps TRBD1 (5 bases). Germline values: CDR1 DFQATT, CDR2 SNEGSKA (reference sequence). Trimming shortened V by 6 bases and J by 6 bases, and 11 bases separated the two germline ends. The CDR3 covers 11 residues. The CDR3 loop is CSAEGTDGYTF. Written as DNA, the CDR3 is TGCAGTGCGGAGGGGACCGATGGCTACACCTTC.

This clone showed up just a few times. DNA of the CDR3: TGTGCCAGCAGCTTAGTCGTGCGGAATGAGCAGTTCTTC. Its protein is CASSLVVRNEQFF. This sequence joins TRBV7-2 and TRBJ2-1; D uncertain. Per germline, CDR1 SGHTA and CDR2 FQGNSA. Trimming left V 1 base short and J 7 bases short, with 8 bases between. CDR3 length: 13 residues.

This rearrangement joins TRBV15 to TRBJ2-7, with TRBD1 matching over 9 bases. With V trimmed by 2 bases and J by 2 bases, 4 bases remained unmatched. The CDR3 runs 15 residues. The V gene's germline CDR1 is LNHNV and CDR2 YYDKDF (reference sequence). The CDR3 coding sequence is TGTGCCACCAGCAGATACGGGACAGGGACCTACGAGCAGTACTTC. Its translation is CATSRYGTGTYEQYF.

This clone was counted between two and nine times. The CDR3 nucleotides are TGTGCCTGGAGTGTACGGGGGAACGAGCAGTACTTC. Protein sequence: CAWSVRGNEQYF. This sequence joins TRBV30 and TRBJ2-7; possible D gene TRBD2, 6 bases. CDR1 and CDR2 (germline): GTSNPN, SVGIG (reference sequence). With 0 bases removed from V and 5 bases from J, the gap between germline ends came to 8 bases. The CDR3 totals 12 residues.

Worth noting for this clone: The sample carries other DNA sequences with the same CDR3. V and J are TRBV9 and TRBJ2-5; TRBD2 might be the D (6 bases). The CDR3 has 14 amino acids. Germline V gene sequence: CDR1 SGDLS, CDR2 YYNGEE. The germline V and J ends were trimmed by 0 bases and 2 bases, with 8 bases remaining between them. This chain's CDR3 is CASSVGGVQETQYF. The CDR3 bases are TGTGCCAGCAGCGTAGGGGGGGTACAAGAGACCCAGTACTTC.

This clone was detected a few times. The V gene is TRBV6-5, the J gene TRBJ2-4, with unresolved D. This CDR3 is 12 amino acids long. V was shortened by 8 bases and J by 4 bases, with 9 bases between the two germline ends. Germline values: CDR1 MNHEY, CDR2 SVGAGI. The DNA for the CDR3 is TGTGCCAGCGGTCCGAGAAAAAACATTCAGTACTTC. This encodes CASGPRKNIQYF.

The gene calls are TRBV5-4 and TRBJ2-1; 7 positions agree with TRBD2. The CDR3 runs to 15 residues. Trimming took 2 bases from V and 5 from J; bases not matched to a gene: 7. Germline CDR1 and CDR2: SGHNT and YYREEE (reference sequence). CDR3 DNA: TGTGCCAGCAGCTTCGGCCTAGCGGTTAACAATGAGCAGTTCTTC. Translated: CASSFGLAVNNEQFF.

The gene calls are TRBV4-3 and TRBJ2-5; the match to TRBD1 covers 9 bases. Germline lookup yields CDR1 LGHNA and CDR2 YSLEER. Trimming removed 3 bases from V and 4 bases from J; junction bases left unmatched: 6. CDR3 length: 15 amino acids. CDR3: CASSHQTGGAETQYF. The CDR3 DNA reads TGCGCCAGCAGCCACCAAACAGGGGGCGCAGAGACCCAGTACTTC.

There are a few counts of this clone. This rearrangement joins TRBV28 to TRBJ1-1, with 7 bases lining up with TRBD1. Germline V gene data show CDR1 as MDHEN and CDR2 as SYDVKM. The CDR3 is 12 residues long. The trim removed 8 bases at V and 5 bases at J, leaving 5 bases unmatched. In nucleotides, the CDR3 is TGTGCCAGCCAGACAGGGAGGACTGAAGCTTTCTTT. Its protein product is CASQTGRTEAFF.

Only a few counts were recorded for this clone. The chain combines TRBV11-2 with TRBJ2-5; D possibly corresponds to TRBD2 (6 bases). CDR3 length: 15 amino acids. With 5 bases removed from V and 7 bases from J, the gap between germline ends came to 20 bases. Per germline, CDR1 SGHAT and CDR2 FQNNGV. CDR3 in DNA: TGTGCCAGCAGCATAGCGCGCGGGGCCATTCGGACCCAGTACTTC. Translation gives CASSIARGAIRTQYF.

Only a few counts were recorded for this clone. This chain uses TRBV5-1 with TRBJ2-1; 7 nucleotides agree with TRBD2. Germline V lookup: CDR1 SGHRS, CDR2 YFSETQ. Trimming at V came to 4 bases and at J to 4 bases, leaving 8 bases not matched to a gene. CDR3 size: 15 residues. The CDR3 sequence: CASSPEAREYNEQFF. The CDR3, as DNA: TGCGCCAGCAGCCCGGAGGCGCGGGAGTACAATGAGCAGTTCTTC.

The V and J genes are TRBV9 and TRBJ2-2; 7 nucleotides align to TRBD2. CDR3 length: 18 amino acids. Trimming cost V 4 bases and J 0 bases; bases outside gene matches: 12. Looked up from germline, CDR1 is SGDLS and CDR2 is YYNGEE. The CDR3 reads CASSSPLGTTANTGELFF. CDR3 nucleotide sequence: TGTGCCAGCAGCTCGCCGCTAGGGACTACTGCGAACACCGGGGAGCTGTTTTTT. Combining the CDR3 with reference TRBV9 and TRBJ2-2 gives the whole variable domain DSGVTQTPKHLITATGQRVTLRCSPRSGDLSVYWYQQSLDQGLQFLIQYYNGEERAKGNILERFSAQQFPDLHSELNLSSLELGDSALYFCASSSPLGTTANTGELFFGEGSRLTVL.

This clone was picked up a small number of times. The V and J genes are TRBV7-3 and TRBJ2-1; 7 bases are shared with TRBD2. Germline trimming cut 5 bases from V and 6 bases from J; bases unmatched to any gene: 10. Germline lookup yields CDR1 SGHTA and CDR2 FQGTGA. The CDR3 has 15 residues. The CDR3 DNA sequence: TGTGCCAGCAGCCCAACGACCAGCGGGGCCAATGAGCAGTTCTTC. Its translation: CASSPTTSGANEQFF.